One and the same sample provided the 30 T cell receptor beta chains below, sequenced in a study of CD8 T cells in Susac syndrome. Reverse transcription of roughly 0.45 to 1 ug RNA was carried out with random hexamers. TCRdb re-called the immunoSEQ multiplex PCR reads through MiXCR, storing one row per CDR3 protein. The sample shows 100,000 to 150,000 distinct CDR3 sequences, more than 85% of them seen only once. The sequenced sample consisted of CD8+ T cells from PBMCs. These receptors originate from a human donor with multiple sclerosis.

The chain employs TRBV5-4 and TRBJ2-1; a weak D match, TRBD1 (5 bases). The CDR3 loop spans 15 amino acids. Germline V gene data show CDR1 as SGHNT and CDR2 as YYREEE (reference sequence). The V and J ends lost 4 bases and 0 bases respectively, with 11 bases between them. The CDR3 nucleotides read TGTGCCAGCAGCCAGACAGCGAGCTCCTACAATGAGCAGTTCTTC. It encodes CASSQTASSYNEQFF.

Only a few counts were recorded for this clonotype. The gene calls are TRBV6-5 and TRBJ2-2; D is unresolved. V was shortened by 0 bases and J by 2 bases, with 1 base between the two germline ends. Looked up from germline, CDR1 is MNHEY and CDR2 is SVGAGI. The CDR3 has 13 amino acids. For the CDR3, the DNA is TGTGCCAGCAGTTACTCTAACACCGGGGAGCTGTTTTTT. Its translation: CASSYSNTGELFF.

The J gene is TRBJ1-5, the V gene TRBV4-1; a weak D match, TRBD1 (6 bases). This CDR3 is 15 amino acids long. Germline CDR1 MGHRA, CDR2 YSYEKL. V lost 3 bases to trimming and J lost 2 bases, with 11 bases between them. CDR3 residues: CASSQGHNGNQPQHF. As DNA, the CDR3 is TGCGCCAGCAGCCAGGGACATAATGGCAATCAGCCCCAGCATTTT.

The V call is TRBV27, the J call TRBJ1-2; D unclear. The ends were cut back, 5 bases at V and 8 bases at J, with 24 bases in the middle. CDR3 size: 16 residues. The V gene's germline CDR1 is MNHEY and CDR2 SMNVEV (reference sequence). The CDR3 loop is CASSIRSTGTPRGYTF. CDR3 coding DNA: TGTGCCAGCAGTATCCGGAGTACCGGTACCCCGCGCGGCTACACCTTC.

This clonotype has a single count. The V gene is TRBV3-1, the J gene TRBJ2-1; the match to TRBD2 covers 9 bases. The CDR3 is 17 residues long. Germline V lookup: CDR1 LGHDT, CDR2 YNNKEL (reference sequence). V trimming: 0 bases; J trimming: 2 bases; junction bases outside the gene matches: 5. This CDR3 is CASSQDRAGGAYNEQFF. CDR3 bases: TGTGCCAGCAGCCAAGATAGAGCGGGAGGTGCCTACAATGAGCAGTTCTTC.

V is TRBV6-5 and J is TRBJ2-5; maybe TRBD2 (6 bases). Germline V lookup: CDR1 MNHEY, CDR2 SVGAGI. The CDR3 covers 16 residues. Trimming removed 4 bases from V and 2 bases from J, with 17 bases in between. The DNA of the CDR3 is TGTGCCAGCAGTTCCCGCTTTCTAGCGCAACAAGAGACCCAGTACTTC. Its protein product is CASSSRFLAQQETQYF.

This chain joins TRBV4-1 and TRBJ2-7, with TRBD2 as a possible D gene (6 bases). Deletions cut 4 bases from V and 3 bases from J, with 13 bases between. The V gene's germline CDR1 is MGHRA and CDR2 YSYEKL. This CDR3 is 14 amino acids long. Written as DNA, the CDR3 is TGCGCCAGCAGCCGCGGGACGGCCGACTACGAGCAGTACTTC. Translating it yields CASSRGTADYEQYF.

This rearrangement joins TRBV6-5 to TRBJ2-1, with D maybe TRBD1 (5 bases). V shed 2 bases and J shed 8 bases, with 13 bases lying between them. Germline CDR1 is MNHEY and CDR2 is SVGAGI. The CDR3 contains 14 residues. The DNA for the CDR3 is TGTGCCAGCAGTTACGAAGGCAGGGCCCATGAGCAGTTCTTC. It translates to CASSYEGRAHEQFF.

The chain uses TRBV7-8 and TRBJ1-4; 7 nucleotides agree with TRBD1. The CDR3 consists of 14 residues. Per germline, CDR1 SGHVS and CDR2 FQNEAQ. J lost 7 bases, V lost 6 bases, and 8 bases had no gene match. In DNA form, the CDR3 reads TGTGCCAGCAGTCCGACAGGGCAAGGTGAAAAACTGTTTTTT. Protein: CASSPTGQGEKLFF.

This clonotype was found once. The chain joins TRBV7-9 to TRBJ2-1, with 10 bases aligning to TRBD2. After removal of 5 bases from V and 3 bases from J, the junction contained 10 bases not matched to a gene. Germline values: CDR1 SEHNR, CDR2 FQNEAQ (reference sequence). The CDR3 runs to 17 residues. CDR3 nucleotide sequence: TGTGCCAGCAGCGCCAAACTAGCGGGACTGTTCTACAATGAGCAGTTCTTC. It specifies CASSAKLAGLFYNEQFF.

V is TRBV14 and J is TRBJ1-2, with 7 positions matching TRBD1. The CDR3 is 15 amino acids. V shed 4 bases and J 4 bases; nucleotides not matched to a gene: 9. Germline CDR1 and CDR2: SGHDN and FVKESK. The CDR3 reads CASSLWDSGSYGYTF. The CDR3 DNA reads TGTGCCAGCAGCCTATGGGACAGTGGTTCCTATGGCTACACCTTC. The full variable domain, with the rest looked up from reference TRBV14 and TRBJ1-2, is EAGVTQFPSHSVIEKGQTVTLRCDPISGHDNLYWYRRVMGKEIKFLLHFVKESKQDESGMPNNRFLAERTGGTYSTLKVQPAELEDSGVYFCASSLWDSGSYGYTFGSGTRLTVV.

The V call is TRBV7-8, the J call TRBJ2-1; tentatively, D is TRBD2 (6 bases). CDR1 and CDR2 (germline): SGHVS, FQNEAQ. The V end was cut by 5 bases, the J end by 15 bases, with 17 bases between. This CDR3 is 12 amino acids long. The CDR3 spells CASSTNGARGFF. DNA for the CDR3: TGTGCCAGCAGCACAAACGGAGCGCGGGGGTTCTTC.

V usage is TRBV27 and J usage is TRBJ2-3; no reliable D call. Germline V lookup: CDR1 MNHEY, CDR2 SMNVEV (reference sequence). The CDR3 loop spans 14 amino acids. V dropped 5 bases and J dropped 6 bases, with 15 bases sitting between them. Here the CDR3 reads CASSSPWRKDTQYF. Written as DNA, the CDR3 is TGTGCCAGCAGTAGTCCCTGGCGGAAGGATACGCAGTATTTT.

The V and J genes are TRBV20-1 and TRBJ1-3; weak D call: TRBD1 (5 bases). V shed 1 base and J shed 0 bases, with 7 bases lying between them. The CDR3 length is 14 residues. The germline gives CDR1 DFQATT, CDR2 SNEGSKA (reference sequence). Here the CDR3 reads CSARGGNSGNTIYF. The CDR3 coding sequence is TGCAGTGCTAGAGGGGGGAACTCTGGAAACACCATATATTTT.

V and J are TRBV29-1 and TRBJ1-1; D remains unclear. Trimming stripped 5 bases from V and 8 bases from J, with 9 bases between. This CDR3 has 10 amino acids. Germline V gene sequence: CDR1 SQVTM, CDR2 ANQGSEA. The CDR3 here is CSVTTGEAFF. The CDR3 DNA follows: TGCAGCGTTACCACGGGGGAAGCTTTCTTT.

The rearrangement joins TRBV11-2 to TRBJ1-1, with D maybe TRBD1 (6 bases). The germline V and J ends were trimmed by 5 bases and 1 base, with 14 bases remaining between them. Germline V gene sequence: CDR1 SGHAT, CDR2 FQNNGV. The CDR3 totals 15 residues. The DNA of the CDR3 is TGTGCCAGCAGCCCCCCCCCGGGGGCGAACACTGAAGCTTTCTTT. Protein product: CASSPPPGANTEAFF. The full variable domain, its missing parts supplied by reference TRBV11-2 and TRBJ1-1, is EAGVAQSPRYKIIEKRQSVAFWCNPISGHATLYWYQQILGQGPKLLIQFQNNGVVDDSQLPKDRFSAERLKGVDSTLKIQPAKLEDSAVYLCASSPPPGANTEAFFGQGTRLTVV.

The chain couples TRBV9 to TRBJ2-1, with TRBD2 as a possible D gene (6 bases). CDR1 and CDR2 (germline): SGDLS, YYNGEE. The CDR3 consists of 13 residues. The V gene lost 2 bases and the J gene lost 7 bases, with 10 bases spanning the gap. In DNA form, the CDR3 reads TGTGCCAGCAGCGTTAGCGGTGTTAATGAGCAGTTCTTC. It specifies CASSVSGVNEQFF.

The gene calls are TRBV25-1 and TRBJ2-2; 15 bases map to TRBD2. CDR1 is MGHDK and CDR2 is SYGVNS in the germline V gene. V was pared by 8 bases and J by 3 bases, with 19 bases of the junction left unmatched. The CDR3 loop spans 21 amino acids. CDR3 amino acids: CASSTIFRGLAGGPYTGELFF. DNA of the CDR3: TGTGCCAGCTCTACAATTTTCAGGGGACTAGCGGGAGGTCCCTACACCGGGGAGCTGTTTTTT.

This clonotype was observed a single time. The rearrangement links TRBV20-1 to TRBJ2-3; 8 positions agree with TRBD2. In germline, CDR1 is DFQATT, CDR2 SNEGSKA (reference sequence). V lost 5 bases, J lost 8 bases, and 6 bases stayed unmatched. The CDR3 totals 12 residues. The CDR3 region has the DNA TGCAGTGCTTCGGGGGGGCCGGTTACGCAGTATTTT. Its protein product is CSASGGPVTQYF.

The chain employs TRBV28 and TRBJ1-6; D is unresolved. CDR1 and CDR2 (germline): MDHEN, SYDVKM. The V and J ends lost 6 bases and 8 bases respectively, with 17 bases between them. The CDR3 contains 15 residues. As DNA, the CDR3 is TGTGCCAGCAGCCGACGGGTCTCTGGGGATTCACCCCTCCACTTT. It specifies CASSRRVSGDSPLHF.

The chain recombines TRBV3-1 with TRBJ2-1; 7 nucleotides agree with TRBD1. This CDR3 has 17 residues. Germline loops: CDR1 LGHDT, CDR2 YNNKEL (reference sequence). Losses at the gene ends were 3 bases for V and 0 bases for J; bases not matched to a gene: 8. CDR3 residues: CASSQRATGSSYNEQFF. CDR3 DNA: TGTGCCAGCAGCCAGAGGGCGACAGGGAGCTCCTACAATGAGCAGTTCTTC.

This clonotype has just one count. The V gene is TRBV5-1, the J gene TRBJ1-1, with 8 bases lining up with TRBD1. There are 14 residues in the CDR3. V was pared by 1 base and J by 5 bases, with 4 bases of the junction left unmatched. Germline V gives CDR1 SGHRS, CDR2 YFSETQ. The CDR3 sequence is CASSLQGASTEAFF. DNA of the CDR3: TGCGCCAGCAGCTTGCAGGGGGCGAGTACTGAAGCTTTCTTT.

The V call is TRBV5-1, the J call TRBJ1-5; D not resolved. The germline CDR1 and CDR2 sequences are SGHRS and YFSETQ. There are 15 residues in the CDR3. V lost 0 bases, J lost 2 bases, and 9 bases lay in between. DNA for the CDR3: TGCGCCAGCAGCTTGGAGAGCGGAGGCAATCAGCCCCAGCATTTT. Its protein is CASSLESGGNQPQHF.

This clonotype was picked up one time. The rearrangement joins TRBV9 to TRBJ2-2; 8 bases line up with TRBD2. This CDR3 region has 17 residues. V was pared by 0 bases and J by 0 bases, with 4 bases of the junction left unmatched. Germline lookup yields CDR1 SGDLS and CDR2 YYNGEE. The CDR3 region has the DNA TGTGCCAGCAGCGTAGATAGACTAGCGCCGAACACCGGGGAGCTGTTTTTT. Translating it yields CASSVDRLAPNTGELFF.

The V and J genes are TRBV7-9 and TRBJ1-1, with D uncertain. The CDR3 consists of 13 residues. Looked up from germline, CDR1 is SEHNR and CDR2 is FQNEAQ (reference sequence). V lost 4 bases and J lost 1, with 7 bases in between. In nucleotides, the CDR3 is TGTGCCAGCAGCTACCCAGCGAACACTGAAGCTTTCTTT. Protein sequence: CASSYPANTEAFF. The full variable domain, rest sourced from reference TRBV7-9 and TRBJ1-1, is DTGVSQNPRHKITKRGQNVTFRCDPISEHNRLYWYRQTLGQGPEFLTYFQNEAQLEKSRLLSDRFSAERPKGSFSTLEIQRTEQGDSAMYLCASSYPANTEAFFGQGTRLTVV.

This chain connects TRBV5-1 to TRBJ1-5, with 11 bases matching TRBD1. Trimming at V came to 4 bases and at J to 0 bases, leaving 12 bases not matched to a gene. Germline CDR1 is SGHRS and CDR2 is YFSETQ. The CDR3 length is 19 residues. CDR3: CASSPLPGQGVGSNQPQHF. The CDR3 coding sequence is TGCGCCAGCAGCCCGTTACCGGGACAGGGGGTGGGTAGCAATCAGCCCCAGCATTTT.

The J gene is TRBJ1-4, the V gene TRBV28; D might be TRBD1 (5 bases). CDR1 is MDHEN, CDR2 SYDVKM, per germline. Trimming took 4 bases from V and 3 from J, leaving 18 bases between them. The CDR3 contains 17 residues. CDR3 DNA sequence: TGTGCCAGCAGTTCCCTCGGGGGGTGGAGGTCTAATGAAAAACTGTTTTTT. Translating it yields CASSSLGGWRSNEKLFF.

The chain couples TRBV9 to TRBJ2-6, with 9 bases identical to TRBD1. Germline CDR1 SGDLS, CDR2 YYNGEE. The ends lost 4 bases at V and 0 bases at J; junction bases unmatched: 8. This CDR3 has 18 residues. Here the CDR3 reads CASSPYGTGNSGANVLTF. CDR3 nucleotide sequence: TGTGCCAGCAGCCCCTACGGGACAGGGAACTCTGGGGCCAACGTCCTGACTTTC.

J is TRBJ2-1 and V is TRBV28; D assignment may be TRBD1 or TRBD2 (5 bases each). CDR1 is MDHEN and CDR2 is SYDVKM in the germline V gene. The CDR3 runs 15 residues. Trimming cost V 8 bases and J 0 bases, with 14 bases left between them. CDR3 sequence (DNA): TGTGCCAGCGGTACGGGACCACGCTCCTACAATGAGCAGTTCTTC. Amino acids: CASGTGPRSYNEQFF. Full variable domain (remainder filled in from reference TRBV28 and TRBJ2-1): DVKVTQSSRYLVKRTGEKVFLECVQDMDHENMFWYRQDPGLGLRLIYFSYDVKMKEKGDIPEGYSVSREKKERFSLILESASTNQTSMYLCASGTGPRSYNEQFFGPGTRLTVL.

The chain recombines TRBV28 with TRBJ2-7; a weak D match, TRBD2 (6 bases). This CDR3 is 16 amino acids long. CDR1 and CDR2 from the germline V gene are MDHEN and SYDVKM. Trimming took off 5 bases at V and 0 bases at J, with 17 bases between the two ends. This chain's CDR3 is CASSLLTSQSSYEQYV. The CDR3 DNA sequence: TGTGCCAGCAGTCTCCTGACTAGTCAGAGCTCCTACGAGCAGTACGTC.